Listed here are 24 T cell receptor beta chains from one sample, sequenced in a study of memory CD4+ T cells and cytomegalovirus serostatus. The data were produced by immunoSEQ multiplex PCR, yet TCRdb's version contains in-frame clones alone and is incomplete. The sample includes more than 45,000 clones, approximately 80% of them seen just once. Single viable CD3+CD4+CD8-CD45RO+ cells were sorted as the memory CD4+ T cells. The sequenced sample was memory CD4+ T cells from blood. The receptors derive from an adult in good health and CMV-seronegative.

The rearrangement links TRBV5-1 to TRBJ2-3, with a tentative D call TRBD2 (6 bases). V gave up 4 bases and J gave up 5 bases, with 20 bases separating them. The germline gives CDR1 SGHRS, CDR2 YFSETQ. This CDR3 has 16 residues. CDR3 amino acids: CASSTTGLPQGDTQYF. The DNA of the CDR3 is TGCGCCAGCAGCACAACGGGACTGCCTCAGGGAGATACGCAGTATTTT.

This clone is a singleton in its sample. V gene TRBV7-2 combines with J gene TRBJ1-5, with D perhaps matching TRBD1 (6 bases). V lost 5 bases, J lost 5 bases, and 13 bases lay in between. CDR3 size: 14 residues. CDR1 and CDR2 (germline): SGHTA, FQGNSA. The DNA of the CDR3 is TGTGCCAGCAGCCCTAGGGGGGGGGATCAGCCCCAGCATTTT. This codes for CASSPRGGDQPQHF. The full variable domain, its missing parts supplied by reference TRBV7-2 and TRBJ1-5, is GAGVSQSPSNKVTEKGKDVELRCDPISGHTALYWYRQSLGQGLEFLIYFQGNSAPDKSGLPSDRFSAERTGGSVSTLTIQRTQQEDSAVYLCASSPRGGDQPQHFGDGTRLSIL.

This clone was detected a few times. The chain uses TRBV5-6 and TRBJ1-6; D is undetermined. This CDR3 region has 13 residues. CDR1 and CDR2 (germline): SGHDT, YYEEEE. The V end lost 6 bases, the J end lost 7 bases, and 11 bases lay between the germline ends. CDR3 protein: CASTVRSNSPLHF. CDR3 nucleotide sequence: TGTGCCAGCACCGTGAGATCCAATTCACCCCTCCACTTT.

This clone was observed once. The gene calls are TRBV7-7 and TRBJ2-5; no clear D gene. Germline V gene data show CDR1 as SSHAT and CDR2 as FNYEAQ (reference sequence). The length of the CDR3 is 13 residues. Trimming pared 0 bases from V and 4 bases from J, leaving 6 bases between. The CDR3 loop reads CASSLAHRETQYF. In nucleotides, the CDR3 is TGTGCCAGCAGCTTAGCCCATAGAGAGACCCAGTACTTC.

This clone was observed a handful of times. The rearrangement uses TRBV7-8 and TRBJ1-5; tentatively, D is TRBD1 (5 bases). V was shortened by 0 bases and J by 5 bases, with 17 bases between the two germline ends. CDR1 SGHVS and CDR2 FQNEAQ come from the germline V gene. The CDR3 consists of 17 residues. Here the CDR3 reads CASSLASRGDPYQPQHF. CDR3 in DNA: TGTGCCAGCAGCTTAGCTTCTCGGGGGGACCCCTATCAGCCCCAGCATTTT. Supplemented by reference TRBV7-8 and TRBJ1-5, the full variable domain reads GAGVSQSPRYKVAKRGQDVALRCDPISGHVSLFWYQQALGQGPEFLTYFQNEAQLDKSGLPSDRFFAERPEGSVSTLKIQRTQQEDSAVYLCASSLASRGDPYQPQHFGDGTRLSIL.

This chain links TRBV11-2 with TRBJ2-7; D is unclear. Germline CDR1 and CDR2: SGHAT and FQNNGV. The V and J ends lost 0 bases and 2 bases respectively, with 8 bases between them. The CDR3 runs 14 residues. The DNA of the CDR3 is TGTGCCAGCAGCTTAGATGGCGCACCCTACGAGCAGTACTTC. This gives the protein CASSLDGAPYEQYF.

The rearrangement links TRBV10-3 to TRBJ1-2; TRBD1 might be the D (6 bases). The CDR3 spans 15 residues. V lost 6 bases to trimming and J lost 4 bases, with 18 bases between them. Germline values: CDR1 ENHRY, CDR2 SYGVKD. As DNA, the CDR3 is TGTGCCATCAGAGAACAAGGGGGGGGAGTCTATGGCTACACCTTC. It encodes CAIREQGGGVYGYTF.

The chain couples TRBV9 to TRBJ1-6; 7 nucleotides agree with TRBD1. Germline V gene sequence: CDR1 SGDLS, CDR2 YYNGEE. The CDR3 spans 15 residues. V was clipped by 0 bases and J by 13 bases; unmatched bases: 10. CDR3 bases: TGTGCCAGCAGCGTAGTCGGGACAGCCCTAGAGCCCCTCCACTTT. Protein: CASSVVGTALEPLHF.

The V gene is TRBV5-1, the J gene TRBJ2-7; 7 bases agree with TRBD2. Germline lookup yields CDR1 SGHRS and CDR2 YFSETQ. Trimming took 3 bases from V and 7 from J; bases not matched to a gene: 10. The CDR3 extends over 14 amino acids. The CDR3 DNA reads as TGCGCCAGCAGCTCCGGGACTATTGGGCTGGAGCAGTACTTC. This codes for CASSSGTIGLEQYF.

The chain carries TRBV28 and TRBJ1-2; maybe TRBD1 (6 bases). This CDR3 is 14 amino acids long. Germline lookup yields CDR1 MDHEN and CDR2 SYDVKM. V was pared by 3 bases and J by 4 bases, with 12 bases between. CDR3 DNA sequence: TGTGCCAGCAGTTTGGGAGGGACAATCTATGGCTACACCTTC. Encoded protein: CASSLGGTIYGYTF.

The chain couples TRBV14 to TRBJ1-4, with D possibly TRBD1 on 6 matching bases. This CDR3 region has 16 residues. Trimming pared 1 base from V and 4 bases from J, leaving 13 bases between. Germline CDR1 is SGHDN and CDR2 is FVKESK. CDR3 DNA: TGTGCCAGCAGCCAAGCAACGGGGGCCTTTAATGAAAAACTGTTTTTT. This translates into CASSQATGAFNEKLFF.

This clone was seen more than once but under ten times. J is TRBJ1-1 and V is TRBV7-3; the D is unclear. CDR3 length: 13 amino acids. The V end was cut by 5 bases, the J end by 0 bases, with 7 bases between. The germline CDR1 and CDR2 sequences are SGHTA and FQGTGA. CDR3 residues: CASSEAVNTEAFF. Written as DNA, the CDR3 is TGTGCCAGCAGCGAGGCGGTGAACACTGAAGCTTTCTTT.

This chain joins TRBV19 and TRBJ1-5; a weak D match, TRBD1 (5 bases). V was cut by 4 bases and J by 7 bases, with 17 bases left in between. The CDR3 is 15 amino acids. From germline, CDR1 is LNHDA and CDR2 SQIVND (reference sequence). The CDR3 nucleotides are TGTGCCAGTAGTACTCACATCTTGGGGGTCCAGCCCCAGCATTTT. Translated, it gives CASSTHILGVQPQHF.

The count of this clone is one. This CDR3 is CAWSPSGVGYTF. The CDR3 bases are TGTGCCTGGAGTCCCTCGGGGGTCGGCTACACCTTC. V and J are TRBV30 and TRBJ1-2; D is possibly TRBD1 (5 bases). V was cut by 2 bases and J by 8 bases, with 12 bases left in between. The germline gives CDR1 GTSNPN, CDR2 SVGIG (reference sequence). This CDR3 is built from 12 residues.

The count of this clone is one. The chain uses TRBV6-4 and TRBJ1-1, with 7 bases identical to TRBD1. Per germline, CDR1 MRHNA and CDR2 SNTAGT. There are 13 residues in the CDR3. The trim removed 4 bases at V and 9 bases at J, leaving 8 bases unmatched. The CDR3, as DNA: TGTGCCAGCAGTGTATCGCTACAGGGGAAAGCTTTCTTT. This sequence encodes CASSVSLQGKAFF.

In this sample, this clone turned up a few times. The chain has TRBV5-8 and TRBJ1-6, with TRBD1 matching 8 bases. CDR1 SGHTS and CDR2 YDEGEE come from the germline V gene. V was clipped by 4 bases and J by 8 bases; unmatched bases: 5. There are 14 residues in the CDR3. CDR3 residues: CASSRGQVDSPLHF. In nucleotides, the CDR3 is TGTGCCAGCAGCCGGGGACAGGTTGATTCACCCCTCCACTTT.

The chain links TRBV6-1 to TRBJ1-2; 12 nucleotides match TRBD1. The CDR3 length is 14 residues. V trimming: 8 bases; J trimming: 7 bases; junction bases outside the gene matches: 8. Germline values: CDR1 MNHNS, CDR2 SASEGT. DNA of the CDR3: TGTGCCAGCCATCCGGGGACAGGGGGCTTTGGCTACACCTTC. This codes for CASHPGTGGFGYTF.

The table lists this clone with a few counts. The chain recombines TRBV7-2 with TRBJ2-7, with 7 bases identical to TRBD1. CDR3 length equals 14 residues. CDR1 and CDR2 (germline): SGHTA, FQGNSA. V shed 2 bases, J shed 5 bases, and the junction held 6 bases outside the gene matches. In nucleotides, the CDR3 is TGTGCCAGCAGCTTAACATACAGGGGCAACGAGCAGTACTTC. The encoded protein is CASSLTYRGNEQYF.

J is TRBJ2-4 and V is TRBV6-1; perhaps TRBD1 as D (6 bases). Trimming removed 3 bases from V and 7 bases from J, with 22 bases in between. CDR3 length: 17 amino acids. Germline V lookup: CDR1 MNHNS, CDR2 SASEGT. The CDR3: CASSEGDPRGDRNIQYF. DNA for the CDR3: TGTGCCAGCAGTGAGGGTGACCCCAGGGGCGATAGGAACATTCAGTACTTC.

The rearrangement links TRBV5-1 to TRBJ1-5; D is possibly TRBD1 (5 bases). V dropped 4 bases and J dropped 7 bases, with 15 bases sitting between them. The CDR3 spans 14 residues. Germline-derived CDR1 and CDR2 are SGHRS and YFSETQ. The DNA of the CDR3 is TGCGCCAGCAGCACGGACCTGGGGCGGCAGCCCCAGCATTTT. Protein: CASSTDLGRQPQHF.

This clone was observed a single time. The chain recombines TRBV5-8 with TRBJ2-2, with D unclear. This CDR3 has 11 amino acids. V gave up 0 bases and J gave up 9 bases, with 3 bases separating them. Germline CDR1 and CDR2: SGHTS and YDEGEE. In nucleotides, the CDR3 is TGTGCCAGCAGCTTGGAGAGGGAGCTGTTTTTT. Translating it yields CASSLERELFF.

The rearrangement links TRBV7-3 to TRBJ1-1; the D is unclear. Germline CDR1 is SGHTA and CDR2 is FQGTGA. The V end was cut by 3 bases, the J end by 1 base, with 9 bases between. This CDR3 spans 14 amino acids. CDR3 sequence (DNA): TGTGCCAGCAGCTTGGCGCCTCAGAACACTGAAGCTTTCTTT. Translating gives CASSLAPQNTEAFF.

The CDR3 here is CASSPGTTNTEAFF. CDR3 nucleotides: TGTGCCAGCTCCCCCGGGACAACAAACACTGAAGCTTTCTTT. The chain combines TRBV18 with TRBJ1-1, with TRBD1 as a possible D gene (6 bases). The CDR3 totals 14 residues. V was clipped by 6 bases and J by 2 bases, with 13 bases between them. Germline V CDR1 and CDR2: KGHSH, LQKENI.

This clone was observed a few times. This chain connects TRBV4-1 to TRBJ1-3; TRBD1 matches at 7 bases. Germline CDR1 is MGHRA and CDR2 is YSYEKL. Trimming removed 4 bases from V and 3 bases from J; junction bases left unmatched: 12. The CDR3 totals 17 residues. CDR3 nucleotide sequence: TGCGCCAGCAGCCCACCGGGACAGAGATCTGTTGGAAACACCATATATTTT. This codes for CASSPPGQRSVGNTIYF.